The sample holds a few counts of the clone carrying this T cell receptor (beta chain). Original handling: The authors estimated nucleated cell counts from reference gene primer amplification. The repertoire was sequenced with immunoSEQ multiplex PCR; TCRdb's copy has only in-frame clones and lacks some. For V, J and clone size, that table is used; D and trimming come from the DNA. The profile shows 210,000 or so clones, about nine tenths of them singletons. These data belong to a study of blood T cell repertoires in COVID-19. About the study: Researchers got acute and convalescent COVID-19 samples from the United States, Italy and Spain. PBMCs, B-cell-depleted T cells, or T cells were the source of the cDNA or gDNA that made up the material.

CDR3 size: 13 residues. V was pared by 4 bases and J by 3 bases, with 9 bases between. The TCR was taken from a man in his fifties or sixties with acute or convalescent COVID-19. Sequencing input: peripheral blood. This chain joins TRBV12-3 or TRBV12-4 and TRBJ1-2, with a possible D match to TRBD1 (6 bases). The CDR3 DNA reads TGTGCCAGCAGTTCCCAGGGGTACTATGGCTACACCTTC. As protein: CASSSQGYYGYTF.